Reported below is one TCR beta chain. This specimen belongs to a study of T cell clones after liver transplantation. Study-wide background: Third-party-reactive TCRbeta sequences from pre-transplant mixed lymphocyte reactions served as antigen-independent comparators.

Measured with immunoSEQ multiplex PCR; TCRdb has only the in-frame clones, and not every one. Among about 99,000 clones listed, approximately 85% were seen once. This clonotype originated in a human donor who received a liver transplant. The sequencing here drew on CD4+ T cells from blood, taken before liver transplant.

The CDR3 sequence: CASQQTANTEAFF. CDR3 sequence (DNA): TGTGCCAGCCAACAGACGGCCAACACTGAAGCTTTCTTT. The gene calls are TRBV6-6 and TRBJ1-1, with D unresolved. Looked up from germline, CDR1 is MNHNY and CDR2 is SVGAGI (reference sequence). The CDR3 loop spans 13 amino acids. Between the trimmed V and J ends, which lost 8 bases and 2 bases, there was a span of 12 bases.